Listed below are T cell receptor beta chains from one sample, sequenced in a study of metastatic and nonmetastatic thyroid tumors. TCRdb re-called clones via MiXCR from the PCR reads. The table lists fewer than 4,500 clones, 35% to 40% of them singletons. The sequenced sample consisted of tumor tissue. The origin of the receptors is a male donor with papillary thyroid cancer or a benign thyroid nodule (not recorded which). Some clones in this sample may be carry-over from other donors' samples. Both conserved end residues are part of each CDR3. D genes are given only for firm matches. Some rows mark clone size as missing; the rest say once, few, many or name a class of expanded clone.

V,J,D,size,CDR3,DNA
TRBV12-3/TRBV12-4,TRBJ2-7,NA,NA,CASSPAPTYEQYF,TGTGCCAGCAGTCCGGCACCAACCTACGAGCAGTACTTC
TRBV7-6,TRBJ1-6,NA,NA,CASSLVSDGGNSPLHF,TGTGCCAGCAGCTTAGTATCGGACGGAGGAAATTCACCCCTCCACTTT
TRBV11-1,TRBJ2-7,TRBD1,NA,CASSSSGQLYEQYF,TGTGCCAGCAGCTCTTCGGGACAGCTCTACGAGCAGTACTTC
TRBV28,TRBJ2-1,TRBD2,large,CASSFSLAGNEQFF,TGTGCCAGCAGTTTCTCCCTAGCGGGCAATGAGCAGTTCTTC
TRBV10-2,TRBJ2-1,NA,NA,CASSDSGEEGEQFF,TGCGCCAGCAGTGATTCAGGGGAAGAGGGTGAGCAGTTCTTC
TRBV20-1,TRBJ2-1,TRBD2,NA,CSAVLAGVYNEQFF,TGCAGTGCCGTTCTAGCGGGAGTCTACAATGAGCAGTTCTTC
TRBV25-1,TRBJ2-2,TRBD1,NA,CASRPFGQANTGELLF,TGTGCCAGCAGACCCTTCGGACAGGCGAACACCGGGGAGCTGCTTTTT
TRBV20-1,TRBJ1-2,TRBD1,NA,CSASPSTGASYTF,TGCAGTGCCTCACCCTCGACAGGGGCATCCTACACCTTC
TRBV19,TRBJ2-7,TRBD1,NA,CASSIVETGGGEQYF,TGTGCCAGTAGTATAGTAGAGACAGGGGGCGGCGAGCAGTACTTC
TRBV27,TRBJ2-2,NA,NA,CASSWTNANTGELFF,TGTGCCAGCAGTTGGACTAACGCGAACACCGGGGAGCTGTTTTTT
TRBV6-1,TRBJ2-7,NA,NA,CASRGLAYEQYF,TGTGCCAGCAGAGGACTTGCCTACGAGCAGTACTTC
TRBV20-1,TRBJ1-1,NA,NA,CSARDSGETEAFF,TGCAGTGCTAGAGATAGTGGGGAGACTGAAGCTTTCTTT
TRBV11-2,TRBJ2-7,TRBD2,NA,CASSPVGPAGVGEQYF,TGTGCCAGCAGCCCCGTAGGGCCAGCGGGAGTAGGCGAGCAGTACTTC
TRBV7-6,TRBJ2-1,TRBD2,large,CASSLRRGAVSEQFF,TGTGCCAGCAGCTTACGGCGGGGGGCGGTTAGTGAGCAGTTCTTC